This T cell receptor beta chain appears in the sequencing data of a study of blood T cell repertoires in COVID-19. Individuals aged roughly 18 to 95 years were recruited from some 26 US areas. Study processing details: Estimation of nucleated cell counts relied on the amplification of reference gene primers. Measured with immunoSEQ multiplex PCR; TCRdb has only the in-frame clones, and not every one. V, J and clone size derive from that table, while D and trimming were established from the DNA sequence. The sample has a few hundred thousand clones; 87% are singletons. This TCR derives from a man younger than 35 with acute COVID-19. Sequencing was done on a sample of PBMCs or T cells enriched from blood (not recorded which).

The CDR3 is CASSTTGERTPEAFF. As DNA, the CDR3 is TGTGCCAGTAGTACGACAGGGGAAAGGACCCCTGAAGCTTTCTTT. This sequence joins TRBV19 and TRBJ1-1, with TRBD1 matching over 8 bases. The trim removed 4 bases at V and 6 bases at J, leaving 10 bases unmatched. CDR3 length: 15 amino acids. Germline CDR1 LNHDA, CDR2 SQIVND (reference sequence).